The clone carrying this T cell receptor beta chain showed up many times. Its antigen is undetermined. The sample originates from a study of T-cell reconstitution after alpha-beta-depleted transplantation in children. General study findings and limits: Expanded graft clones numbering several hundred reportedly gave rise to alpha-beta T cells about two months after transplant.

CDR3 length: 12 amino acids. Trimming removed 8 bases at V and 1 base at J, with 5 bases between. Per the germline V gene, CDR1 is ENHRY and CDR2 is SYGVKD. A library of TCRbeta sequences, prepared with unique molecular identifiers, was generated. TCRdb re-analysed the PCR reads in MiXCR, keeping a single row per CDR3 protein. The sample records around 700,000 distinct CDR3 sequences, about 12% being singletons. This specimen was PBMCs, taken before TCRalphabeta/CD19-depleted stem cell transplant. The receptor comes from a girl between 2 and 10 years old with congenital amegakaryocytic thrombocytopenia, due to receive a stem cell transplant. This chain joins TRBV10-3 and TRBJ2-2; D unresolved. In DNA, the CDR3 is TGTGCCATCGGGCAGAACACCGGGGAGCTGTTTTTT. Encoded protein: CAIGQNTGELFF.